The 5 T cell receptor beta chains reported below all come from one sample, sequenced in a study of beta chain features in type 1 diabetes. Study observations and caveats: TCRB CDR3 length was moderately but significantly reduced in all four CD4+ subsets of Type 1 diabetes patients.

Every isolated RNA sample was fully reverse transcribed, so sequencing captured expressed TCRB transcripts. Some clones are missing from TCRdb's copy, which holds only in-frame ones; the method was immunoSEQ multiplex PCR. The sample lists some 330,000 clones; over 9.5% were seen once. Their recognized antigens are unknown. The sample taken for sequencing was naive CD4+ T cells from blood. These receptors were taken from a woman aged 18-29 years with type 1 diabetes.

The V call is TRBV29-1, the J call TRBJ1-5, with D unclear. Trimming removed 6 bases from V and 5 bases from J, with 11 bases in between. The CDR3 is 12 residues long. CDR1 is SQVTM and CDR2 is ANQGSEA in the germline V gene. Written as DNA, the CDR3 is TGCAGCGTCGTACACGGAGATCAGCCCCAGCATTTT. As protein: CSVVHGDQPQHF.

V usage is TRBV28 and J usage is TRBJ2-3; D unresolved. Per the germline V gene, CDR1 is MDHEN and CDR2 is SYDVKM. V lost 3 bases and J lost 5, with 15 bases in between. The CDR3 is 15 amino acids. CDR3 in amino acids: CASSFIPPRVDTQYF. The DNA for the CDR3 is TGTGCCAGCAGTTTTATACCCCCTCGGGTAGATACGCAGTATTTT.

This clone was seen a handful of times. CDR3 bases: TGTGCCAGCAGCGTATTGGGGCTGGGTACCTACGAGCAGTACTTC. This sequence encodes CASSVLGLGTYEQYF. The chain recombines TRBV9 with TRBJ2-7; weak D call: TRBD1 (5 bases). The ends were cut back, 1 base at V and 2 bases at J, with 13 bases in the middle. This CDR3 comprises 15 residues. In germline, CDR1 is SGDLS, CDR2 YYNGEE.

This clone has more than one count but fewer than ten. The chain couples TRBV4-1 to TRBJ2-7, with 10 bases aligning to TRBD1. Germline assignment: CDR1 MGHRA and CDR2 YSYEKL. This CDR3 region has 15 residues. With V trimmed by 1 base and J by 4 bases, 4 bases remained unmatched. This chain's CDR3 is CASSQGWDRGYEQYF. The CDR3 DNA is TGCGCCAGCAGCCAAGGATGGGACAGGGGTTACGAGCAGTACTTC.

The chain combines TRBV28 with TRBJ2-7, with a weak D call TRBD2 (5 bases). This CDR3 has 13 residues. The V gene lost 8 bases and the J gene lost 2 bases, with 13 bases spanning the gap. The germline V gene has CDR1 MDHEN and CDR2 SYDVKM. Here the CDR3 reads CASGRRLTYEQYF. CDR3 DNA sequence: TGTGCCAGCGGACGGAGGCTAACCTACGAGCAGTACTTC.